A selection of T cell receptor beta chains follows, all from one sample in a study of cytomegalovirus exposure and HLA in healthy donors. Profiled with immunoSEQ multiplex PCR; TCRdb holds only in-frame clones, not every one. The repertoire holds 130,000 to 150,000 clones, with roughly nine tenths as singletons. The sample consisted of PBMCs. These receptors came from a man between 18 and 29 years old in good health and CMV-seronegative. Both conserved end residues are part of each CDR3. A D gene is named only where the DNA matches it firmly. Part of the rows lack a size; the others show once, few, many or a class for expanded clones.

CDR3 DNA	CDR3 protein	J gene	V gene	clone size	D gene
TGTGCCAGCAGTGAGAGGCTAGCAGGCACCGGGGAGCTGTTTTTT	CASSERLAGTGELFF	TRBJ2-2	TRBV2	few	-
TGTGCCAGCAGCGCCGCAGACAGGGACTACGAGCAGTACTTC	CASSAADRDYEQYF	TRBJ2-7	TRBV9	-	TRBD1
TGTGCCAGCTCACCAGGGACAGGAAATAGCAATCAGCCCCAGCATTTT	CASSPGTGNSNQPQHF	TRBJ1-5	TRBV18	-	TRBD1
TGTGCCAGCAGGCGTCAGGGGAACACTGAAGCTTTCTTT	CASRRQGNTEAFF	TRBJ1-1	TRBV6-5	-	-
TGTGCCAGCAGCCAAGGAGTGAACACTGAAGCTTTCTTT	CASSQGVNTEAFF	TRBJ1-1	TRBV14	-	-
TGTGCCAGCAGCGACCTAGGGGGAGAGACCCAGTACTTC	CASSDLGGETQYF	TRBJ2-5	TRBV13	once	-
TGTGCCAGCAGCGACAGAACGAATGGAGATACGCAGTATTTT	CASSDRTNGDTQYF	TRBJ2-3	TRBV9	-	-
TGCGCCAGCAGCCTGGCCCTGGACAGGGGGTATGGCTACACCTTC	CASSLALDRGYGYTF	TRBJ1-2	TRBV5-1	-	TRBD1
TGTGCCAGCAGCTTAATATCCCAGGGCCTCGGGTCTTTCTCACCCCTCCACTTT	CASSLISQGLGSFSPLHF	TRBJ1-6	TRBV11-2	once	-
TGTGCCTGGAGTGAGTGGACAGGGGTTACGGATACGCAGTATTTT	CAWSEWTGVTDTQYF	TRBJ2-3	TRBV30	-	TRBD1
TGCGCCAGCAGCCCCGGACAGGGGACTGAAAAACTGTTTTTT	CASSPGQGTEKLFF	TRBJ1-4	TRBV5-1	-	TRBD1
TGTGCCAGCAGAGAGAACAGGGATGGCTACACCTTC	CASRENRDGYTF	TRBJ1-2	TRBV2	-	-
TGTGCCATTTCGGGACTAGCGGGAGTCGAGACCCAGTACTTC	CAISGLAGVETQYF	TRBJ2-5	TRBV10-3	once	TRBD2
TGTGCCAGCAGCGTAGCGGGGAACTCTGGGGCCAACGTCCTGACTTTC	CASSVAGNSGANVLTF	TRBJ2-6	TRBV9	-	-
TGTGCCAGCAGCTCCCAATACAATGAGCAGTTCTTC	CASSSQYNEQFF	TRBJ2-1	TRBV13	-	-
TGTGCCAGCAGCCAAGAATTCGGGGGACGGACCGGGGAGCTGTTTTTT	CASSQEFGGRTGELFF	TRBJ2-2	TRBV4-2	-	-
TGTGCCAGCAGTGAAACGGTTAGGCAGCGGGAGGGCCCCTACAATGAGCAGTTCTTC	CASSETVRQREGPYNEQFF	TRBJ2-1	TRBV6-4	once	TRBD2
TGTGCCAGCAGCTTGGTCCCGGGACAAGGGCGCCCCGGGGAGCTGTTTTTT	CASSLVPGQGRPGELFF	TRBJ2-2	TRBV7-9	-	-
TGTGCCAGCAGAGCACAGGGCCACACAGATACGCAGTATTTT	CASRAQGHTDTQYF	TRBJ2-3	TRBV2	-	-
TGTGCCAGTAGTATAGATACCAGAGGGCCGTACCAGCCCCAGCATTTT	CASSIDTRGPYQPQHF	TRBJ1-5	TRBV19	few	-
TGTGCCAGAGGGACAACCACTTCGGGCACCGGGGAGCTGTTTTTT	CARGTTTSGTGELFF	TRBJ2-2	TRBV2	-	-
TGTGCCAGCAGCGTCTTTGACTATAATGAAAAACTGTTTTTT	CASSVFDYNEKLFF	TRBJ1-4	TRBV9	-	-
TGTGCCAGCTCAAGGGACAGGCGACTTAATTCACCCCTCCACTTT	CASSRDRRLNSPLHF	TRBJ1-6	TRBV18	-	TRBD1
TGTGCCAGCAGCTCCGGTGGTGGCACTGAAGCTTTCTTT	CASSSGGGTEAFF	TRBJ1-1	TRBV9	-	-
TGTGCCAGCAGCCGCGGATCGATCAGGGGGATTCCCTACGAGCAGTACTTC	CASSRGSIRGIPYEQYF	TRBJ2-7	TRBV5-5	-	TRBD1
TGCGCCAGCAGCTCGGACCCCAGGGGCTCTGGAAACACCATATATTTT	CASSSDPRGSGNTIYF	TRBJ1-3	TRBV5-1	-	-
TGTGCCAGCAGGCAGGGCCCTATATTCCAAGAGACCCAGTACTTC	CASRQGPIFQETQYF	TRBJ2-5	TRBV5-6	-	-
TGTGCCAGCAGTGAGCGACAGGGGGATTACAATGAGCAGTTCTTC	CASSERQGDYNEQFF	TRBJ2-1	TRBV6-1	-	TRBD1
TGTGCCACCTTTAACTTACAGGGAAGCTATGGCTACACCTTC	CATFNLQGSYGYTF	TRBJ1-2	TRBV19	-	-
TGTGCCAGCAGTGGAACAGGGAACCCCCGAGAGACCCAGTACTTC	CASSGTGNPRETQYF	TRBJ2-5	TRBV2	-	-
TGCAGCGTTGGGACAGCGAACACCGGGGAGCTGTTTTTT	CSVGTANTGELFF	TRBJ2-2	TRBV29-1	-	-
TGTGCCTGGAGCGGGGGGACAGATACGCAGTATTTT	CAWSGGTDTQYF	TRBJ2-3	TRBV30	-	TRBD2
TGTGCCAGCAGCCCTGACACCGCCTATAATTCACCCCTCCACTTT	CASSPDTAYNSPLHF	TRBJ1-6	TRBV5-4	few	-
TGTGCCAGCAGCTCCCGTCAGGAAAGCTCCTACAATGAGCAGTTCTTC	CASSSRQESSYNEQFF	TRBJ2-1	TRBV5-6	-	-
TGTGCCAGCAGTAGAGCCAGGGGCCCCACTTACAATGAGCAGTTCTTC	CASSRARGPTYNEQFF	TRBJ2-1	TRBV27	-	-
TGTGCCAGCAGTGAAGTTCGGACAGGGTCCACAGATACGCAGTATTTT	CASSEVRTGSTDTQYF	TRBJ2-3	TRBV25-1	-	TRBD1
TGTGCCAGCAGTGCCCTAGCGGGAACTACAGATACGCAGTATTTT	CASSALAGTTDTQYF	TRBJ2-3	TRBV27	-	TRBD2
TGTGCCAGCAGCTTGCCCTTGGGTCGAGGGAACACCGGGGAGCTGTTTTTT	CASSLPLGRGNTGELFF	TRBJ2-2	TRBV5-4	-	-
TGTGCCAGCAGGGAAACTAGCGGGAGTCTGGCCGGGGAGCTGTTTTTT	CASRETSGSLAGELFF	TRBJ2-2	TRBV7-9	-	TRBD2
TGTGCCAGCAGCGCCCGCCGGGACAGGGAAAACTATGGCTACACCTTC	CASSARRDRENYGYTF	TRBJ1-2	TRBV9	-	TRBD1
TGTGCCAGCAAACCGGGACAGATTAATGAAAAACTGTTTTTT	CASKPGQINEKLFF	TRBJ1-4	TRBV6-5	-	TRBD1
TGTGCCAGCAGCGCCGGGGGGCTCGCTGGAAACACCATATATTTT	CASSAGGLAGNTIYF	TRBJ1-3	TRBV6-5	-	-
TGTGCCACCGCCCGAGGACAGGGAGGGTCACCCCTCCACTTT	CATARGQGGSPLHF	TRBJ1-6	TRBV6-1	-	TRBD1
TGTGCCAGCAGCTTGTCCATGAAACTGTTTTTT	CASSLSMKLFF	TRBJ1-4	TRBV5-8	-	-
TGCGCCAGCAGCCCACAAGGACAGGGGGATCAGCCCCAGCATTTT	CASSPQGQGDQPQHF	TRBJ1-5	TRBV5-1	-	TRBD1
TGTGCCAGCAGTGAAGCGAGCGGGACAGGGCAAGAGACCCAGTACTTC	CASSEASGTGQETQYF	TRBJ2-5	TRBV6-1	-	TRBD1
TGTGCCAGCAGCTCGACAGGTAACACAGATACGCAGTATTTT	CASSSTGNTDTQYF	TRBJ2-3	TRBV5-6	-	-
TGTGCCGGGGAAAGAGGAGGACTTGAGACCCAGTACTTC	CAGERGGLETQYF	TRBJ2-5	TRBV2	-	-
TGTGCCAGCAGCGGACAGGCCGATAATGAAAAACTGTTTTTT	CASSGQADNEKLFF	TRBJ1-4	TRBV7-2	-	TRBD1
TGTGCCAGCAGCGTAGGGGGTGGCGGGGCGAACACCGGGGAGCTGTTTTTT	CASSVGGGGANTGELFF	TRBJ2-2	TRBV9	-	-
TGCGCCAGCAGCCCTTCGACAGGGAACTATGGCTACACCTTC	CASSPSTGNYGYTF	TRBJ1-2	TRBV4-1	-	TRBD1
TGCAGCGTTGAAAGGGACAGCTGGGCGCAGTTCTTC	CSVERDSWAQFF	TRBJ2-1	TRBV29-1	-	TRBD1
TGTGCCAGTAGTACCCGGGACAGCTATCAGCCCCAGCATTTT	CASSTRDSYQPQHF	TRBJ1-5	TRBV19	-	TRBD1
TGCGCCAGCAGAGGGGGGGCCAACTCCTACAATGAGCAGTTCTTC	CASRGGANSYNEQFF	TRBJ2-1	TRBV5-1	-	-
TGTGCCAGCAGCGTCACCGGGACTAGCGGGGTTGGTGAGCAGTTCTTC	CASSVTGTSGVGEQFF	TRBJ2-1	TRBV2	-	TRBD2